The entry that follows covers one TCR beta chain sequence. What it recognizes is unknown. This CDR3 comprises 14 residues. V shed 8 bases and J shed 4 bases, with 16 bases lying between them. Per germline, CDR1 SGHTA and CDR2 FQGNSA. This entry comes from a study of chemoradiotherapy in HPV16-positive cancers. Study as a whole: Functional T-cell assays on a couple of HPV16-positive patients' cells defined candidate HPV-specific clones and common TCR motifs. Notes on the study in general: Candidate HPV-specific clones and E7-related TCR motifs grew in tumor during treatment. In HPV16-positive patients, HPV-responsive T-cell expansion tracked better recurrence-free survival.

Assay: immunoSEQ multiplex PCR; the TCRdb copy retains only in-frame clones and omits some. The repertoire holds roughly 16,000 clones, roughly 73% seen once, with approximately 11% in the top ten. This rearrangement joins TRBV7-2 to TRBJ2-3, with a possible D match to TRBD2 (7 bases). The sample here was taken from a patient who underwent chemoradiotherapy. This TCR was recovered from a human donor with HPV-associated anogenital cancer. This chain's CDR3 is CASSEGGPPDTQYF. The CDR3 coding sequence is TGTGCCAGCTCGGAGGGGGGGCCTCCAGATACGCAGTATTTT. Combining the CDR3 with reference TRBV7-2 and TRBJ2-3 gives the whole variable domain GAGVSQSPSNKVTEKGKDVELRCDPISGHTALYWYRQSLGQGLEFLIYFQGNSAPDKSGLPSDRFSAERTGGSVSTLTIQRTQQEDSAVYLCASSEGGPPDTQYFGPGTRLTVL.